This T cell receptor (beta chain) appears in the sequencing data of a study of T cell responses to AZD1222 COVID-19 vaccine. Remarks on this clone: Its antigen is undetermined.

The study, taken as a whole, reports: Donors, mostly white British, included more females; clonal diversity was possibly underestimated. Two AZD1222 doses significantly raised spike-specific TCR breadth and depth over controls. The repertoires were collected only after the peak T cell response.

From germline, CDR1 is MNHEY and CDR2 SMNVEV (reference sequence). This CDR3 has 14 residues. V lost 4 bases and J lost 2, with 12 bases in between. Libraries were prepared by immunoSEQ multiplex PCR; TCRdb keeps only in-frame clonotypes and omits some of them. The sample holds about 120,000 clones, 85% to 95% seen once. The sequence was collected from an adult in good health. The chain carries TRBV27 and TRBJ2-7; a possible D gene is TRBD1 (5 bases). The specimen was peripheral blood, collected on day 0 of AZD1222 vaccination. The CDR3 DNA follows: TGTGCCAGCAGTTGGGGCCTAAGCCCCTACGAGCAGTACTTC. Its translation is CASSWGLSPYEQYF.